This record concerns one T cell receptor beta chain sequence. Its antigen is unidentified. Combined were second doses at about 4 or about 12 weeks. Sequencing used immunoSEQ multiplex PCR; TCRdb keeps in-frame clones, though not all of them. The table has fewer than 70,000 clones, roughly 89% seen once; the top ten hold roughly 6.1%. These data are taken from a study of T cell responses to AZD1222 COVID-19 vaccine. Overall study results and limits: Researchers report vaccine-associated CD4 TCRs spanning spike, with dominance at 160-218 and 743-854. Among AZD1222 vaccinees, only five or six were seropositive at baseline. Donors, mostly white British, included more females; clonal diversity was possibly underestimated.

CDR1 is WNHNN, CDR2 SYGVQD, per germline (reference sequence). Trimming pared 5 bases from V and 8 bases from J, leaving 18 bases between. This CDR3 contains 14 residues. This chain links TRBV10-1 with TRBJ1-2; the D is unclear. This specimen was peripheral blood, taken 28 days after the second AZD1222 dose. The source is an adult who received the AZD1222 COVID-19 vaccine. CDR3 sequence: CASSNERTGRGYTF. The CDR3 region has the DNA TGCGCCAGCAGTAACGAACGGACTGGGCGAGGCTACACCTTC.